This T cell receptor beta chain stems from a study of vaccination and CD4 T cells after COVID-19. The study sequenced cultured CD4+ T cell DNA using the Oncomine TCR Beta short-read assay. A single record per CDR3 protein comes from TCRdb applying MiXCR to the PCR reads. Of around 7,400 distinct CDR3 sequences in the sample, around 53% are singletons; the top ten hold roughly 18%. The CDR3 runs to 17 residues. The V and J ends lost 4 bases and 0 bases, in that order; junction bases with no gene match: 11. Germline lookup yields CDR1 MNHEY and CDR2 SMNVEV (reference sequence). The treatment here: approximately 9-day PBMC culture with coronavirus spike peptide pools or control peptides (ViraFEST assay). CD4+ T lymphocytes from the unexposed donor were collected before the COVID-19 pandemic (2011-2018). This clonotype has just a few counts. The antigen is not known.

The rearrangement joins TRBV27 to TRBJ1-1; 7 nucleotides align to TRBD1. Specimen: CD4+ T cells from blood, cultured in vitro. The source of this sequence is a human donor in good health. Here the CDR3 reads CASSSINRGPMNTEAFF. CDR3 DNA sequence: TGTGCCAGCAGTTCCATCAACAGGGGTCCAATGAACACTGAAGCTTTCTTT.